What follows are 9 T cell receptor beta chains derived from one specimen sequenced in a study of T-cell reconstitution after alpha-beta-depleted transplantation in children. During its preparation, the TCRbeta library received unique molecular identifiers. TCRdb re-called the PCR reads with MiXCR, one entry per CDR3 protein. The sample consists of a few hundred thousand distinct CDR3 sequences, 25% to 30% of them appearing once. The sample consisted of PBMCs, taken before TCRalphabeta/CD19-depleted stem cell transplant. All receptors derive from a boy under two years old with Wiskott-Aldrich syndrome, due to receive a stem cell transplant.

The J gene is TRBJ1-3, the V gene TRBV2; D unresolved. Per the germline V gene, CDR1 is SNHLY and CDR2 is FYNNEI. The CDR3 has 13 residues. Trimming left V 7 bases short and J 0 bases short, with 7 bases between. The CDR3 bases are TGTGCCAGCATCGAGAGCTCTGGAAACACCATATATTTT. Amino acid sequence: CASIESSGNTIYF.

Written as DNA, the CDR3 is TGCGCCAGCAGCCAAAGGGCGGGGACACCTAGCTCCTATAATTCACCCCTCCACTTT. It is translated as CASSQRAGTPSSYNSPLHF. This sequence joins TRBV4-1 and TRBJ1-6, with a possible D match to TRBD1 (6 bases). The length of the CDR3 is 19 residues. Germline CDR1 MGHRA, CDR2 YSYEKL. With 2 bases removed from V and 0 bases from J, the gap between germline ends came to 17 bases.

CDR3 coding DNA: TGCGCCAGCAGCGTATCTTCCGGGACGCTTGCCTACGAGCAGTACTTC. This sequence encodes CASSVSSGTLAYEQYF. The J gene is TRBJ2-7, the V gene TRBV5-1; tentatively, D is TRBD1 or TRBD2 (5 bases each). Germline CDR1 and CDR2: SGHRS and YFSETQ. Trimming left V 4 bases short and J 2 bases short, with 19 bases between. The CDR3 is 16 amino acids. Together with reference TRBV5-1 and TRBJ2-7, the CDR3 gives the full variable domain: KAGVTQTPRYLIKTRGQQVTLSCSPISGHRSVSWYQQTPGQGLQFLFEYFSETQRNKGNFPGRFSGRQFSNSRSEMNVSTLELGDSALYLCASSVSSGTLAYEQYFGPGTRLTVT.

The gene calls are TRBV5-1 and TRBJ2-1, with no clear D. The CDR3 is 17 residues long. The V end was cut by 4 bases, the J end by 3 bases, with 20 bases between. Germline V gives CDR1 SGHRS, CDR2 YFSETQ. The CDR3 loop is CASSGDLVTFRYNEQFF. The DNA for the CDR3 is TGCGCCAGCAGCGGTGACCTAGTAACCTTTCGCTACAATGAGCAGTTCTTC.

V and J are TRBV5-5 and TRBJ2-1; 9 nucleotides line up with TRBD2. Germline V CDR1 and CDR2: SGHKS, YYEKEE (reference sequence). The V and J ends lost 6 bases and 5 bases, in that order; junction bases with no gene match: 9. The CDR3 contains 15 residues. The CDR3 loop reads CASTPGLANNNEQFF. In nucleotides, the CDR3 is TGTGCCAGCACACCGGGACTAGCCAATAACAATGAGCAGTTCTTC. Looking up the rest from reference TRBV5-5 and TRBJ2-1 gives the full variable domain: DAGVTQSPTHLIKTRGQQVTLRCSPISGHKSVSWYQQVLGQGPQFIFQYYEKEERGRGNFPDRFSARQFPNYSSELNVNALLLGDSALYLCASTPGLANNNEQFFGPGTRLTVL.

The CDR3 region has the DNA TGTGCCAGCAGCTTAGCGCGGGAGGGCCAGGCAGATACGCAGTATTTT. It codes for CASSLAREGQADTQYF. The chain links TRBV11-1 to TRBJ2-3; 9 bases line up with TRBD2. The germline V gene has CDR1 SGHAT and CDR2 FQDESV (reference sequence). The V segment lost 0 bases and the J segment 4 bases; nucleotides outside the gene matches: 5. The CDR3 contains 16 residues.

Of note for this clonotype: An end of the junction does not agree with germline; a read error may underlie this. The V call is TRBV9, the J call TRBJ1-3, with 8 bases matching TRBD1. CDR1 and CDR2 from the germline V gene are SGDLS and YYNGEE. The CDR3 consists of 16 residues. DNA of the CDR3: TGTGCCAGCAGCAGAGGACAGGGAAGCTCTGGACACACCATATATTTT. Protein sequence: CASSRGQGSSGHTIYF. Full variable domain (remainder filled in from reference TRBV9 and TRBJ1-3): DSGVTQTPKHLITATGQRVTLRCSPRSGDLSVYWYQQSLDQGLQFLIQYYNGEERAKGNILERFSAQQFPDLHSELNLSSLELGDSALYFCASSRGQGSSGHTIYFGEGSWLTVV.

The gene calls are TRBV5-1 and TRBJ2-1; D is possibly TRBD1 or TRBD2 (6 bases each). Trimming stripped 2 bases from V and 5 bases from J, with 17 bases between. The length of the CDR3 is 16 residues. CDR1 and CDR2 (germline): SGHRS, YFSETQ. CDR3 nucleotides: TGCGCCAGCAGCTTTGGAGGGGGGAAGGGGGACAATGAGCAGTTCTTC. Amino acid sequence: CASSFGGGKGDNEQFF.

This chain links TRBV20-1 with TRBJ2-1; TRBD2 agrees at 11 bases. With V trimmed by 6 bases and J by 3 bases, 7 bases remained unmatched. Germline loops: CDR1 DFQATT, CDR2 SNEGSKA (reference sequence). There are 15 residues in the CDR3. The CDR3 DNA is TGCAGTGCAACGACTAGCGGGAACGACTACAATGAGCAGTTCTTC. Amino acids: CSATTSGNDYNEQFF.